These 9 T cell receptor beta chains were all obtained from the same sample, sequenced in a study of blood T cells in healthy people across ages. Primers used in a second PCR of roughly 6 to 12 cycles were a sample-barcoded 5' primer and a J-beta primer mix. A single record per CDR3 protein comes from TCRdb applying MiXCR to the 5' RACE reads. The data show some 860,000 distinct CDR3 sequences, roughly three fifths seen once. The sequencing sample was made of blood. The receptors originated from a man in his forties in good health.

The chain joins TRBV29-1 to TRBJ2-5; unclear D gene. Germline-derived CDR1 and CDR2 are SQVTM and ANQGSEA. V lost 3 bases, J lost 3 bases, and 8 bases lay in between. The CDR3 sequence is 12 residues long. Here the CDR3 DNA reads TGCAGCGTTGACCACCGAAAAGAGACCCAGTACTTC. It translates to CSVDHRKETQYF. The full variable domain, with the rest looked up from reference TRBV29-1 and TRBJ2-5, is SAVISQKPSRDICQRGTSLTIQCQVDSQVTMMFWYRQQPGQSLTLIATANQGSEATYESGFVIDKFPISRPNLTFSTLTVSNMSPEDSSIYLCSVDHRKETQYFGPGTRLLVL.

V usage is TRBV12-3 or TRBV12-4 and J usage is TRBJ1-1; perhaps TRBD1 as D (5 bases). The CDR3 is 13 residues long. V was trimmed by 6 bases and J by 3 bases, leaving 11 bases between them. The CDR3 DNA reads TGTGCCAGCAGACAGCAGGGATACACTGAAGCTTTCTTT. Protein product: CASRQQGYTEAFF.

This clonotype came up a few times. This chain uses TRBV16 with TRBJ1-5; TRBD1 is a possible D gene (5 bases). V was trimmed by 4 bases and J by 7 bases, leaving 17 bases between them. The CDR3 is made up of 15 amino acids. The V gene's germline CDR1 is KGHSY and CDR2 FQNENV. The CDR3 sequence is CASSPSGLNQQPQHF. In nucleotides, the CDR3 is TGTGCCAGCAGCCCCTCGGGGCTCAACCAACAGCCCCAGCATTTT.

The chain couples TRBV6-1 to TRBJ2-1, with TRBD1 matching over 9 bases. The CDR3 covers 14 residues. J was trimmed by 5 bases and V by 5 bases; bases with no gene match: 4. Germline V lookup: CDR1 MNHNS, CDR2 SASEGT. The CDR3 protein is CASSSGQGNNEQFF. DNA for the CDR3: TGTGCCAGCAGTTCGGGACAGGGTAACAATGAGCAGTTCTTC.

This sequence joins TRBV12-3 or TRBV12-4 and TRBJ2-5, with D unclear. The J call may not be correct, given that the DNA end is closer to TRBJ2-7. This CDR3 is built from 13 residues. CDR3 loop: CASSLLGSVEQYF. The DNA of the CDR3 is TGTGCCAGCAGTTTATTAGGGTCGGTCGAGCAGTACTTC.

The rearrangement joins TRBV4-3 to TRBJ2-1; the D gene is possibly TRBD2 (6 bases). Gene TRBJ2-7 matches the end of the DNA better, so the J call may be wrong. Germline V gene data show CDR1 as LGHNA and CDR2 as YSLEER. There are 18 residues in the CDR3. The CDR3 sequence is CASSQDYGSAGTYNEQYF. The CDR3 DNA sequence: TGCGCCAGCAGCCAAGATTATGGGAGTGCCGGGACTTACAATGAGCAGTACTTC.

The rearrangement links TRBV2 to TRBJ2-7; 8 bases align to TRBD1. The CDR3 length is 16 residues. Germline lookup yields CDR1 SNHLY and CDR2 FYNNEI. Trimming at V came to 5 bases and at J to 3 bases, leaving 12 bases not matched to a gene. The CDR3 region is CASSRDRSRSFYEQYF. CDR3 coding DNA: TGTGCCAGCAGTAGGGACAGGTCCCGTAGTTTCTACGAGCAGTACTTC. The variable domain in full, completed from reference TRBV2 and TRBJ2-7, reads EPEVTQTPSHQVTQMGQEVILRCVPISNHLYFYWYRQILGQKVEFLVSFYNNEISEKSEIFDDQFSVERPDGSNFTLKIRSTKLEDSAMYFCASSRDRSRSFYEQYFGPGTRLTVT.

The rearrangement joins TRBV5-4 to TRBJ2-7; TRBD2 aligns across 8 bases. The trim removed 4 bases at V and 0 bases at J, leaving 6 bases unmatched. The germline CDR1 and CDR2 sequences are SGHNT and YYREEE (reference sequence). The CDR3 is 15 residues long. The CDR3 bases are TGTGCCAGCAGCGCCGGGACTAGTACCTCCTACGAGCAGTACTTC. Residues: CASSAGTSTSYEQYF.

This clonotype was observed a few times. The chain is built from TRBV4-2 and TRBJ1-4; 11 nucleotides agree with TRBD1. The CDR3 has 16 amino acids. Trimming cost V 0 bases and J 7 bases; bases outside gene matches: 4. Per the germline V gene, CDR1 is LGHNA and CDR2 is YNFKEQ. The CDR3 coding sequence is TGTGCCAGCAGCCAAGATGGCGGACAGGGGGCTGAAAAACTGTTTTTT. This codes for CASSQDGGQGAEKLFF.